This TCR beta chain was identified during a study of T cell responses to AZD1222 COVID-19 vaccine. Study outcomes and limitations: After two AZD1222 doses, spike-specific TCR breadth and depth rose versus day 0.

Profiled with immunoSEQ multiplex PCR; TCRdb holds only in-frame clones, not every one. The profile shows about 80,000 clones, roughly 90% of them singletons. The V and J ends lost 0 bases and 9 bases respectively, with 4 bases between them. The CDR3 is made up of 11 amino acids. Germline V gene lookup returns CDR1 SGDLS and CDR2 YYNGEE. As to this clone: Its specificity is unknown.

This chain uses TRBV9 with TRBJ2-1; D gene ambiguous. Sequencing used peripheral blood, obtained on day 0 of AZD1222 vaccination. The sequence derives from an adult in good health. In DNA form, the CDR3 reads TGTGCCAGCAGCGTAGCCGGTGAGCAGTTCTTC. It codes for CASSVAGEQFF.